The rows below give T cell receptor beta chains drawn from one sample of a study of early T cells in non-severe SARS-CoV-2 infection. TCRdb re-called the 5' RACE reads with MiXCR, one entry per CDR3 protein. The table has 25,000 to 35,000 distinct CDR3 sequences, 5.1% seen once. Sequencing input: whole blood. The receptors derive from an adult who was a healthcare worker with PCR-confirmed SARS-CoV-2 infection or an uninfected control (not recorded which). CDR3s include the opening cysteine and the closing phenylalanine or tryptophan. A D gene is named only where the DNA matches it firmly. Size values are once, few and many counts, or a class for expanded clones, and some rows have none.

DNA | CDR3 | D | V | size | J
TGCGCCAGCAGCCAATACCCTTGGGGGGATACGCAGTATTTT | CASSQYPWGDTQYF | . | TRBV4-1 | many | TRBJ2-3
TGTGCCAGCAGACTGAGCGGACGACGGAACACCGGGGAGCTGTTTTTT | CASRLSGRRNTGELFF | . | TRBV3-1 | few | TRBJ2-2
TGTGCCTGGAGTGTACAGCACTACGAGCAGTACTTC | CAWSVQHYEQYF | . | TRBV30 | few | TRBJ2-7
TGTGCCAGCAGCAGACGGACTAGCGGGAGACCCGGGGAGCTGTTTTTT | CASSRRTSGRPGELFF | TRBD2 | TRBV5-4 | many | TRBJ2-2
TGTGCCTGGAGTAGGGGGGAGGGCCAGTACGAGCAGTACTTC | CAWSRGEGQYEQYF | . | TRBV30 | many | TRBJ2-7
TGCAGCTACGCGCTCGGATTCTCCTACGAGCAGTACTTC | CSYALGFSYEQYF | . | TRBV29-1 | once | TRBJ2-7
TGTGCCAGCTCACTAATTTCGCGGGTCATTACAGATACGCAGTATTTT | CASSLISRVITDTQYF | . | TRBV18 | few | TRBJ2-3
TGTGCCAGCTCACCAGCCCTCGGGGGTAGCAATCAGCCCCAGCATTTT | CASSPALGGSNQPQHF | . | TRBV18 | many | TRBJ1-5
TGTGCCAGTAGCCCCTCGGGGGGGGCCAAACTGTTTTTT | CASSPSGGAKLFF | . | TRBV19 | many | TRBJ1-4
TGTGCCAGCAGCATCCCCCCTCGGACAGAAACTACCTACGAGCAGTACTTC | CASSIPPRTETTYEQYF | . | TRBV21-1 | . | TRBJ2-7
TGTGCCAGCAGTTACAAGGGGGCAGGGGTGAGCACTGAAGCTTTCTTT | CASSYKGAGVSTEAFF | TRBD1 | TRBV6-6 | medium-sized | TRBJ1-1
TGTGCCAGCACCGAACGCCGATGGCCCCAGCATTTT | CASTERRWPQHF | . | TRBV6-6 | few | TRBJ1-5
TGCGCCAGCAGCTTGAAGGAGTCGAGAAGGTACGAGCAGTACTTC | CASSLKESRRYEQYF | . | TRBV5-1 | many | TRBJ2-7
TGTGCCGCCCGCCCCTTGAGTGGAGAGACCCAGTACTTC | CAARPLSGETQYF | . | TRBV10-3 | many | TRBJ2-5
TGCAGCGTTGAAGATCTGAAGGGATCCGCCGGGGAGCTGTTTTTT | CSVEDLKGSAGELFF | . | TRBV29-1 | many | TRBJ2-2
TGCAGTGCTAGAGCTCTGGGGGCAGGCGGTTCACCCCTCCACTTT | CSARALGAGGSPLHF | . | TRBV20-1 | . | TRBJ1-6
TGTGCCAGCAACCTGGACAACCCACTCACCGGGGAGCTGTTGTTT | CASNLDNPLTGELLF | . | TRBV28 | . | TRBJ2-2
TGTGCCAGCAGCGCTAAAAGGGCCCCAAGAAACACTGAAGCTTTCTTT | CASSAKRAPRNTEAFF | . | TRBV14 | . | TRBJ1-1
TGTGCCACCAGCAGAGGTCCAGATACGCAGTATTTT | CATSRGPDTQYF | . | TRBV15 | few | TRBJ2-3
TGTGCCAGCAGTTTCGGGGGGTCTGGGAACACTGAAGCTTTCTTT | CASSFGGSGNTEAFF | . | TRBV27 | many | TRBJ1-1
TGCAGCGTTGAAGTAACGAACACCGGGGAGCTGTTTTTT | CSVEVTNTGELFF | . | TRBV29-1 | few | TRBJ2-2
TGTGCCAGCAGCCCGGGAGAGGGAGAAGAGACCCAGTACTTC | CASSPGEGEETQYF | . | TRBV4-2 | few | TRBJ2-5
TGTGCCAGCAGCCAGACCGGGACAGGGGGCATAGGAGAAAAACTGTTTTTT | CASSQTGTGGIGEKLFF | TRBD1 | TRBV11-2 | many | TRBJ1-4
TGTGCCAGCAGCTCTACGAGTACTCTCGGAGATACGCAGTATTTT | CASSSTSTLGDTQYF | . | TRBV3-1 | many | TRBJ2-3
TGCAGCGTCAAGGGTTCTGGCGAGCAGTACTTC | CSVKGSGEQYF | . | TRBV29-1 | many | TRBJ2-7
TGTGCCAGCAGCTTTGGGAATGAGCAGTTCTTC | CASSFGNEQFF | . | TRBV7-9 | few | TRBJ2-1
TGTGCCAGTAGTTTTGACAGGGTAAGCAATCAGCCCCAGCATTTT | CASSFDRVSNQPQHF | TRBD1 | TRBV19 | medium-sized | TRBJ1-5
TGTGCCAGTAGTGCCCTTGGGAGCAATCAGCCCCAGCATTTT | CASSALGSNQPQHF | . | TRBV19 | many | TRBJ1-5
TGTGCCAGCAGTTCAAAGGTACTAGAAGCTTTCTTT | CASSSKVLEAFF | . | TRBV28 | . | TRBJ1-1
TGTGCCAGCACCTTAGTCGGGGGACAAGCTAATTCACCCCTCCACTTT | CASTLVGGQANSPLHF | . | TRBV27 | . | TRBJ1-6
TGTGCCAGCGACAGGGCGTATAGCAATCAGCCCCAGCATTTT | CASDRAYSNQPQHF | TRBD1 | TRBV6-5 | many | TRBJ1-5
TGTGCCAGCACCATTATAGCGGGAGGGCAGGGTGAGCAGTTCTTC | CASTIIAGGQGEQFF | TRBD2 | TRBV12-3/TRBV12-4 | . | TRBJ2-1
TGTGCCATCAGTGAGGGTACAGCCGCGAACACCGGGGAGCTGTTTTTT | CAISEGTAANTGELFF | . | TRBV10-3 | . | TRBJ2-2
TGTGCCAGCAGCTTAGAGCTGGGGGCCTACGAGCAGTACTTC | CASSLELGAYEQYF | . | TRBV7-6 | many | TRBJ2-7
TGCAGTGCCGCCTTTCGGTACAATGAGCAGTTCTTC | CSAAFRYNEQFF | . | TRBV20-1 | medium-sized | TRBJ2-1
TGTGCCAGCGGGACCCTAGCGGTGGGCACAGATACGCAGTATTTT | CASGTLAVGTDTQYF | TRBD2 | TRBV12-3/TRBV12-4 | many | TRBJ2-3
TGCAGCGTGACAGATACGCAGTATTTT | CSVTDTQYF | . | TRBV29-1 | few | TRBJ2-3
TGCAGTGCTACTGGGACTAGCGTGGGGGAGACCCAGTACTTC | CSATGTSVGETQYF | TRBD2 | TRBV20-1 | many | TRBJ2-5
TGTGCCAGCAGCCTAGAGCCGGGTCTGAGAGGTTTCTTT | CASSLEPGLRGFF | . | TRBV7-3 | many | TRBJ1-1
TGTGCCATCAGCGGGACAGGGGGGGAAGAGACCCAGTACTTC | CAISGTGGEETQYF | TRBD1 | TRBV10-3 | many | TRBJ2-5
TGTGCCAGCAGTTTAGACGGTTGGCGGGGGGGCAAGGAGACCCAGTACTTC | CASSLDGWRGGKETQYF | TRBD2 | TRBV12-3/TRBV12-4 | many | TRBJ2-5
TGTGCCAGCAGCAGAATACAGCTAGCTACTAAATCCTACGAGCAGTACTTC | CASSRIQLATKSYEQYF | . | TRBV7-2 | few | TRBJ2-7
TGTGCCAGCAGTTTAAGTAGGGGGTACGAGCAGTACTTC | CASSLSRGYEQYF | . | TRBV27 | many | TRBJ2-7
TGTGCCAGCAGCTTGGTGGTCTCTGGGGCCAACGTCCTGACTTTC | CASSLVVSGANVLTF | . | TRBV5-5 | many | TRBJ2-6
TGCGCCAGCAGCTTGGCAGGGACCTATGGCTACACCTTC | CASSLAGTYGYTF | . | TRBV5-1 | many | TRBJ1-2
TGTGCCAGCAGCTTGGCGTCAGATACGCAGTATTTT | CASSLASDTQYF | . | TRBV7-3 | . | TRBJ2-3
TGTGCCAGTAGTATAAAGGGGAACTCCTACGAGCAGTACTTC | CASSIKGNSYEQYF | . | TRBV19 | few | TRBJ2-7
TGTGCCAGCAGTGAAGACGCCTACAATGAGCAGTTCTTC | CASSEDAYNEQFF | . | TRBV25-1 | . | TRBJ2-1
TGTGCCAGTTCACCGGGACAGATAACAGATACGCAGTATTTT | CASSPGQITDTQYF | TRBD1 | TRBV7-3 | many | TRBJ2-3
TGCGCCAGCAGCTTTCGGGGAGAGGGCACTGAAGCTTTCTTT | CASSFRGEGTEAFF | . | TRBV5-1 | . | TRBJ1-1